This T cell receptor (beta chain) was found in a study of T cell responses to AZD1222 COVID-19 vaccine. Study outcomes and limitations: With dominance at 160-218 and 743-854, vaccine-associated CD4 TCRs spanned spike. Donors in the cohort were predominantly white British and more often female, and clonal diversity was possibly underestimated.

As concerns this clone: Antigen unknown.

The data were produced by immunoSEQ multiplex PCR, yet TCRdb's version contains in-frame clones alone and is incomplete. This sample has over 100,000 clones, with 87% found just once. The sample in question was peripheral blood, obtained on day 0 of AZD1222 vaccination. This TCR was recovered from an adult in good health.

The CDR3 coding sequence is TGTGCCACCAGCAGAGACGAGGGGCGAGGGGGAAATTCACCCCTCCACTTT. It yields the protein CATSRDEGRGGNSPLHF. The V and J genes are TRBV15 and TRBJ1-6, with a tentative D call TRBD1 (6 bases). The CDR3 extends over 17 amino acids. Looked up from germline, CDR1 is LNHNV and CDR2 is YYDKDF (reference sequence). V gave up 0 bases and J gave up 7 bases, with 16 bases separating them.